This T cell receptor beta chain was documented in a study of long-term antiretroviral therapy in people with HIV. Study outcomes and limitations: Relative to control repertoires, HIV repertoires exhibited narrower CDR3 length ranges.

Researchers secured at least one pre-ART and at least two post-ART PBMC samples from each donor. In each sample, roughly 1-11 million cryopreserved PBMC were present before DNA extraction. This clone appeared a single time. Its antigen is still unknown. The V segment lost 5 bases and the J segment 3 bases; nucleotides outside the gene matches: 17. The CDR3 is made up of 19 amino acids. CDR1 MNHEY and CDR2 SMNVEV come from the germline V gene (reference sequence). With survey level as its setting, the immunoSEQ assay was v3.0. Libraries were prepared by immunoSEQ multiplex PCR; TCRdb keeps only in-frame clonotypes and omits some of them. There are more than 10,000 clones in the sample; about 74% occur only once, and 15% to 25% lies in the top ten.

This receptor was obtained from a middle-aged woman with HIV. Here the sequenced sample was unsorted PBMCs, taken 0.5 years before starting antiretroviral therapy. The chain joins TRBV27 to TRBJ2-7; TRBD1 aligns across 12 bases. In DNA form, the CDR3 reads TGTGCCAGCAGTACATACACTACCCCCGGGACAGGGGGCATCTACGAGCAGTACTTC. Protein product: CASSTYTTPGTGGIYEQYF.